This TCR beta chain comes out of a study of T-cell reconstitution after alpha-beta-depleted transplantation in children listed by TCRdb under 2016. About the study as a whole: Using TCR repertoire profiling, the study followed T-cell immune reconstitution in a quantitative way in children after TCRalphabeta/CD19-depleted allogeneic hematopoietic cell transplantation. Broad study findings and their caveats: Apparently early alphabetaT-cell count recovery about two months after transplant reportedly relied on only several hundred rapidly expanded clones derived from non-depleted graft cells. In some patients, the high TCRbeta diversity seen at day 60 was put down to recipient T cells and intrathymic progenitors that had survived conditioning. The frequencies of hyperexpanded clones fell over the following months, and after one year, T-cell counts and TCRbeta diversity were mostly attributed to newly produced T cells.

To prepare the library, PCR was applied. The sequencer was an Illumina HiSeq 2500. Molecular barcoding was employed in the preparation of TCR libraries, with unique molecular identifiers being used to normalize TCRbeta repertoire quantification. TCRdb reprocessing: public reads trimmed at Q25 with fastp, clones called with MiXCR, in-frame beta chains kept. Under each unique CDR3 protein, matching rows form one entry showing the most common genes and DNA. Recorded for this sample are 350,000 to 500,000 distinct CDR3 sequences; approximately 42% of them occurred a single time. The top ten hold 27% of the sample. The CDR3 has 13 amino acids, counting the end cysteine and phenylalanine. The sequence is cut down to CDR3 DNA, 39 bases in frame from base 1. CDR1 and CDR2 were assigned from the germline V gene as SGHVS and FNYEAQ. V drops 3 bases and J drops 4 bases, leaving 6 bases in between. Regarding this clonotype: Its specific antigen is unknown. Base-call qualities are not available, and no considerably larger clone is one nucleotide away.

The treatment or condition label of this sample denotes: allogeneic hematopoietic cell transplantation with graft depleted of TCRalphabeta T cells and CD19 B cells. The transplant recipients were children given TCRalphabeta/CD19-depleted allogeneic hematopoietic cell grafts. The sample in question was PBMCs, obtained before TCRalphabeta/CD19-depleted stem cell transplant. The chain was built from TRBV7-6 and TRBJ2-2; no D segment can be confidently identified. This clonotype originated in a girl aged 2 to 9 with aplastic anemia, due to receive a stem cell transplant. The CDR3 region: CASSLLSTGELFF. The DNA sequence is TGTGCCAGCAGCTTGTTGTCCACCGGGGAGCTGTTTTTT. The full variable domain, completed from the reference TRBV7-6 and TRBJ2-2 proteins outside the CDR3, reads GAGVSQSPRYKVTKRGQDVALRCDPISGHVSLYWYRQALGQGPEFLTYFNYEAQQDKSGLPNDRFSAERPEGSISTLTIQRTEQRDSAMYRCASSLLSTGELFFGEGSRLTVL.